This T cell receptor (beta chain) stems from a study of beta chain features in type 1 diabetes. Of the isolated RNA, all was reverse transcribed, and so the sequenced material was expressed TCRB transcripts. An average approximately 3.5 million reads came from naive, central memory and regulatory T cell samples. Clones were sequenced by immunoSEQ multiplex PCR, and TCRdb holds only the in-frame ones, with some missing. Of about 360,000 clones listed, about 12% were seen once; the top ten hold more than 0.015%. This clone has a handful of counts. The germline V gene has CDR1 SGHTA and CDR2 FQGNSA. Trimming took 5 bases from V and 3 from J; bases not matched to a gene: 10. The CDR3 has 15 amino acids.

The rearrangement uses TRBV7-2 and TRBJ2-7, with 7 bases matching TRBD2. Sequencing input: naive CD4+ T cells from blood. The receptor comes from a man younger than 35 in good health. For the CDR3, the DNA is TGTGCCAGCAGCCTCCAGGGTAGCGGGCACTACGAGCAGTACTTC. Its translation: CASSLQGSGHYEQYF.